These 13 T cell receptor beta chains were sequenced from one sample in a study of technical replicates of blood from a handful of donors. This table comes from immunoSEQ multiplex PCR, and its TCRdb copy is limited to in-frame clones, with some not included. The sample records under 20,000 clones, over 80% being singletons. Sequenced: PBMCs. The receptor set was obtained from a human donor in good health.

V and J are TRBV27 and TRBJ1-2; 8 bases fit TRBD1. The V segment lost 4 bases and the J segment 7 bases; nucleotides outside the gene matches: 8. Looked up from germline, CDR1 is MNHEY and CDR2 is SMNVEV (reference sequence). There are 14 residues in the CDR3. The CDR3 sequence: CASSSGQGSSGYTF. CDR3 nucleotide sequence: TGTGCCAGCAGTTCTGGACAGGGCTCGAGTGGCTACACCTTC.

This chain joins TRBV4-2 and TRBJ2-1, with 10 bases that match TRBD2. The J segment lost 3 bases and the V segment lost 2 bases, leaving 1 base of the junction unmatched. The V gene's germline CDR1 is LGHNA and CDR2 YNFKEQ. The CDR3 sequence is 15 residues long. The CDR3, as DNA: TGTGCCAGCAGCCAACTAGCGGGAGTCTACAATGAGCAGTTCTTC. Translating gives CASSQLAGVYNEQFF.

This clone was found a few times. This chain uses TRBV6-5 with TRBJ2-7; 7 bases agree with TRBD2. Trimming at V came to 6 bases and at J to 5 bases, leaving 7 bases not matched to a gene. Germline V gives CDR1 MNHEY, CDR2 SVGAGI. This CDR3 has 13 residues. The CDR3 protein is CASRSLGGDEQYF. The CDR3 DNA reads as TGTGCCAGCAGGTCCTTGGGAGGGGACGAGCAGTACTTC.

V usage is TRBV10-1 and J usage is TRBJ1-2, with 8 bases fitting TRBD1. V was clipped by 4 bases and J by 8 bases; unmatched bases: 9. Germline CDR1 reads WNHNN; CDR2 reads SYGVQD (reference sequence). The CDR3 is made up of 14 amino acids. The CDR3 DNA reads TGCGCCAGCAGTGGCGTGACAGGGGCCTCGGGCTACACCTTC. It yields the protein CASSGVTGASGYTF.

The chain joins TRBV4-1 to TRBJ2-5; 9 nucleotides agree with TRBD1. The V segment lost 4 bases and the J segment 3 bases; nucleotides outside the gene matches: 9. Germline CDR1 MGHRA, CDR2 YSYEKL. This CDR3 is 16 amino acids long. The CDR3 reads CASSPRDGQGKETQYF. CDR3 nucleotides: TGCGCCAGCAGCCCACGAGATGGACAGGGGAAAGAGACCCAGTACTTC.

The V call is TRBV5-1, the J call TRBJ2-1; 7 nucleotides align to TRBD2. J was trimmed by 8 bases and V by 0 bases; bases with no gene match: 11. CDR3 length: 16 residues. Germline V gene sequence: CDR1 SGHRS, CDR2 YFSETQ. The CDR3 nucleotides read TGCGCCAGCAGCTTGGCATTAGCGGGCCCGGGAGATGAGCAGTTCTTC. It is translated as CASSLALAGPGDEQFF.

The gene calls are TRBV5-1 and TRBJ1-4; tentatively, D is TRBD1 (6 bases). CDR3 length: 14 residues. Germline assignment: CDR1 SGHRS and CDR2 YFSETQ. V was clipped by 5 bases and J by 3 bases, with 11 bases between them. CDR3 sequence: CASSPGVANEKLFF. The CDR3 coding sequence is TGCGCCAGCAGTCCAGGGGTGGCTAATGAAAAACTGTTTTTT.

This clone appeared once. The chain uses TRBV30 and TRBJ2-1; D unclear. Germline V CDR1 and CDR2: GTSNPN, SVGIG (reference sequence). The CDR3 has 12 residues. V was shortened by 4 bases and J by 8 bases, with 12 bases between the two germline ends. The CDR3 DNA reads as TGTGCCTGGACGGCCACTGCGGATGAGCAGTTCTTC. As protein: CAWTATADEQFF. The full variable domain, rest sourced from reference TRBV30 and TRBJ2-1, is SQTIHQWPATLVQPVGSPLSLECTVEGTSNPNLYWYRQAAGRGLQLLFYSVGIGQISSEVPQNLSASRPQDRQFILSSKKLLLSDSGFYLCAWTATADEQFFGPGTRLTVL.

This chain connects TRBV29-1 to TRBJ1-1, with 8 bases fitting TRBD1. Germline-derived CDR1 and CDR2 are SQVTM and ANQGSEA. V shed 7 bases and J 1 base; nucleotides not matched to a gene: 11. The CDR3 runs 15 residues. CDR3 sequence reads: CSASGQGGGNTEAFF. The CDR3 DNA sequence: TGCAGCGCCAGCGGACAGGGCGGTGGGAACACTGAAGCTTTCTTT. Complete variable domain (other parts from reference TRBV29-1 and TRBJ1-1): SAVISQKPSRDICQRGTSLTIQCQVDSQVTMMFWYRQQPGQSLTLIATANQGSEATYESGFVIDKFPISRPNLTFSTLTVSNMSPEDSSIYLCSASGQGGGNTEAFFGQGTRLTVV.

The rearrangement joins TRBV27 to TRBJ2-5; 9 positions agree with TRBD1. Trimming took 0 bases from V and 7 from J; bases not matched to a gene: 9. The CDR3 consists of 16 residues. Germline V lookup: CDR1 MNHEY, CDR2 SMNVEV (reference sequence). The CDR3 nucleotides read TGTGCCAGCAGTTTATCGGATCCACAGGGGGCCGGGACCCAGTACTTC. This sequence encodes CASSLSDPQGAGTQYF.

The chain recombines TRBV30 with TRBJ2-5, with 10 bases aligning to TRBD2. The V gene end was trimmed by 6 bases and the J gene end by 5 bases; junction bases not matched to a gene: 12. The length of the CDR3 is 15 residues. Germline V CDR1 and CDR2: GTSNPN, SVGIG (reference sequence). CDR3 sequence (DNA): TGTGCCTGCAAGCCAAGCGGGAGGGCGTCGGAGACCCAGTACTTC. Encoded protein: CACKPSGRASETQYF.

The chain has TRBV20-1 and TRBJ1-5; D possibly corresponds to TRBD1 (6 bases). The length of the CDR3 is 11 residues. With 3 bases removed from V and 6 bases from J, the gap between germline ends came to 6 bases. The germline V gene encodes CDR1 DFQATT and CDR2 SNEGSKA (reference sequence). The CDR3, as DNA: TGCAGTGCTAGCAGGGGTCAGCCCCAGCATTTT. This gives the protein CSASRGQPQHF.

This clone turned up a few times. This chain links TRBV13 with TRBJ2-2, with 14 bases that match TRBD2. The V segment lost 5 bases and the J segment 4 bases; nucleotides outside the gene matches: 15. CDR1 is PRHDT, CDR2 FYEKMQ, per germline (reference sequence). The CDR3 runs 20 residues. CDR3 bases: TGTGCCAGCAGCCTAAACTCGGGACTAGCGGGAGACCCGGTCACCGGGGAGCTGTTTTTT. This gives the protein CASSLNSGLAGDPVTGELFF.